The subject of this entry is one TCR beta chain. The data are from a study of control samples from healthy donors and cancer patients. Profiling relied on immunoSEQ multiplex PCR, and the TCRdb table lists in-frame clones only, not all of them. This table has 250,000 to 300,000 clones, about 80% appearing once. This CDR3 region has 15 residues. The germline V gene encodes CDR1 SGHTA and CDR2 FQGTGA. After removal of 1 base from V and 7 bases from J, the junction contained 5 bases not matched to a gene. The sequenced sample was PBMCs. The clonotype comes from a woman aged 55-75 years with lung cancer. The rearrangement links TRBV7-3 to TRBJ2-1; 9 bases are a match to TRBD2. CDR3 region: CASSLSSGSRNEQFF. CDR3 DNA: TGTGCCAGCAGCTTAAGTAGCGGGAGTAGAAATGAGCAGTTCTTC.